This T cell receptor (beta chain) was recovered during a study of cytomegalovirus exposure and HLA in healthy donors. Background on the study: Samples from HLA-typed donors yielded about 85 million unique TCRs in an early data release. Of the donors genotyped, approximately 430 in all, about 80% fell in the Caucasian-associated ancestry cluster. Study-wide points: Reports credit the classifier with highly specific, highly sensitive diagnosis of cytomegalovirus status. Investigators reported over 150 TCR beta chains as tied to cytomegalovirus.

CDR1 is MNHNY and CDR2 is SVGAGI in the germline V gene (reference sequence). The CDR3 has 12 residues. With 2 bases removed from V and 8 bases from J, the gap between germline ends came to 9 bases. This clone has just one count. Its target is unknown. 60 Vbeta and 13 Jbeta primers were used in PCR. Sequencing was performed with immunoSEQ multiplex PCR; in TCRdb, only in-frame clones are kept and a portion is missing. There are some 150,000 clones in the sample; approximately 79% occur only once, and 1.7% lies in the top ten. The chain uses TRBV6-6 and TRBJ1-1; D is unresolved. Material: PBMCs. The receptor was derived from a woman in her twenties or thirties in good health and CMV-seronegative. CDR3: CASSYEALEAFF. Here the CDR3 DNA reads TGTGCCAGCAGTTACGAGGCTTTGGAAGCTTTCTTT.